One TCR beta chain is described in this entry. How the authors handled the data: From reference gene primer amplification, estimates of nucleated cell counts were derived. This table comes from immunoSEQ multiplex PCR, and its TCRdb copy is limited to in-frame clones, with some not included. V, J and clone size are taken as reported in that table, and D and trimming were inferred from the DNA itself. Of about 170,000 clones in the sample, about 86% were seen once. This CDR3 has 13 residues. Germline V CDR1 and CDR2: SGHDT, YYEEEE. V was pared by 3 bases and J by 2 bases, with 6 bases between. The data were taken from a study of blood T cell repertoires in COVID-19. Those enrolled in Seattle joined during active infection and were followed longitudinally afterward.

The chain couples TRBV5-6 to TRBJ2-1; D is ambiguous. The receptor comes from a woman in her fifties or sixties with COVID-19, enrolled during active disease. Sequenced sample: peripheral blood. The CDR3 coding sequence is TGTGCCAGCAGCTACCGGGCCTACAATGAGCAGTTCTTC. Translation: CASSYRAYNEQFF.